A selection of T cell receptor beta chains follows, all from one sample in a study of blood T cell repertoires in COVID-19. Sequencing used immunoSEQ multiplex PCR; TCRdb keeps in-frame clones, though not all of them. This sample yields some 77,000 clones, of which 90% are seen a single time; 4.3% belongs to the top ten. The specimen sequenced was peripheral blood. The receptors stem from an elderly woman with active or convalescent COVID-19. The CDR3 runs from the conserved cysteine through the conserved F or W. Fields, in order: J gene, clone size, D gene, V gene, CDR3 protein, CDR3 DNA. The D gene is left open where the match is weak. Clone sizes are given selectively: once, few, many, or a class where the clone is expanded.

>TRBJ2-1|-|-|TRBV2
CASSEQGFNEQFF
TGTGCCAGCAGCGAACAGGGTTTCAATGAGCAGTTCTTC
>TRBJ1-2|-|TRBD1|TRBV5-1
CASSPPGQGSYGYTF
TGCGCCAGCAGCCCCCCGGGACAGGGGAGCTATGGCTACACCTTC
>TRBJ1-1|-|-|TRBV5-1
CASSLERGAEAFF
TGCGCCAGCAGCTTGGAAAGGGGCGCTGAAGCTTTCTTT
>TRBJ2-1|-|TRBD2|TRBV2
CASSPTSGSNEQFF
TGTGCCAGCAGTCCGACTAGCGGGAGCAATGAGCAGTTCTTC
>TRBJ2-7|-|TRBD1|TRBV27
CASSHRDRGVYEQYF
TGTGCCAGCAGCCACCGGGACAGGGGTGTGTACGAGCAGTACTTC
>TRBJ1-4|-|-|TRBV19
CASNSDFTNEKLFF
TGTGCCAGTAACTCAGACTTCACAAATGAAAAACTGTTTTTT
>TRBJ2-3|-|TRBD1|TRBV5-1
CASSSGQGITDTQYF
TGCGCCAGCAGCTCGGGACAGGGGATCACAGATACGCAGTATTTT
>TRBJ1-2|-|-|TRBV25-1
CASSEGGLRSLTF
TGTGCCAGCAGTGAGGGTGGCCTGAGGTCCCTCACCTTC
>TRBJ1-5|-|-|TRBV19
CASSGTSLAGVRNQPQHF
TGTGCCAGTAGTGGTACCAGCCTTGCAGGGGTGCGCAATCAGCCCCAGCATTTT
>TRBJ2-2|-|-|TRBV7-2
CASSLAGLRGGELFF
TGTGCCAGCAGCTTAGCGGGACTTCGGGGCGGGGAGCTGTTTTTT
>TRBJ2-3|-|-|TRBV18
CASSPQGGTQYF
TGTGCCAGCTCACCACAGGGAGGTACGCAGTATTTT
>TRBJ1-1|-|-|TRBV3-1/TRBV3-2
CASSQERGGGFYTEAFF
TGTGCCAGCAGCCAAGAGAGAGGGGGGGGATTTTACACTGAAGCTTTCTTT
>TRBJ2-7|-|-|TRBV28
CASSLLATTYEQYF
TGTGCCAGCAGTTTACTGGCCACTACCTACGAGCAGTACTTC
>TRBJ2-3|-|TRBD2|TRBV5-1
CASSLHRDPLAGGIDTQYF
TGCGCCAGCAGTCTTCATCGAGACCCTCTAGCGGGAGGAATAGATACGCAGTATTTT
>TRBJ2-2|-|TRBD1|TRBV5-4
CASSSETGSTGELFF
TGTGCCAGCAGCAGCGAGACAGGGTCCACCGGGGAGCTGTTTTTT
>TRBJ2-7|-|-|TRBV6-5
CASSSGVSYEQYF
TGTGCCAGCTCATCGGGGGTTTCCTACGAGCAGTACTTC
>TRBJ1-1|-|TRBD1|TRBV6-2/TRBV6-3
CASSGQGGWTEAFF
TGTGCCAGCAGTGGACAGGGAGGGTGGACTGAAGCTTTCTTT
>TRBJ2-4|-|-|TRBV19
CASSVTPGRAKNIQYF
TGTGCCAGTAGTGTAACTCCGGGGAGAGCCAAAAACATTCAGTACTTC
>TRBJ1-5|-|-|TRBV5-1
CASSLDSYSNQPQHF
TGCGCCAGCAGCTTGGATAGTTATAGCAATCAGCCCCAGCATTTT
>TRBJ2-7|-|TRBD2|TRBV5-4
CASSSTSGRGEQYF
TGTGCCAGCAGCTCCACTAGCGGGAGAGGTGAGCAGTACTTC
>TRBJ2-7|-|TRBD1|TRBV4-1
CASSQDGDRGRYEQYF
TGCGCCAGCAGCCAAGATGGAGACAGGGGGCGATACGAGCAGTACTTC
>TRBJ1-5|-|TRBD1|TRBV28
CASSLRTTGEGGEPQHF
TGTGCCAGCAGTTTACGGACGACAGGGGAAGGCGGGGAGCCCCAGCATTTT
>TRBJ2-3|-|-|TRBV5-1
CASSLPSGTDTQYF
TGCGCCAGCAGCTTACCCAGCGGGACAGATACGCAGTATTTT
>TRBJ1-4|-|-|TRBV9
CASSGTRGAINEKLFF
TGTGCCAGCAGCGGAACACGGGGGGCCATAAATGAAAAACTGTTTTTT
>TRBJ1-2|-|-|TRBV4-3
CASSPGQGFNYGYTF
TGCGCCAGCAGCCCAGGGCAGGGATTTAACTATGGCTACACCTTC
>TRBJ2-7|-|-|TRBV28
CASGEVGTYEQYF
TGTGCCTCGGGGGAGGTGGGCACCTACGAGCAGTACTTC
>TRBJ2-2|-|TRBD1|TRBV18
CASSPQGQGHPGTGELFF
TGTGCCAGCTCACCACAGGGACAGGGACATCCGGGGACCGGGGAGCTGTTTTTT
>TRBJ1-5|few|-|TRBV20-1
CSASYGEGNQPQHF
TGCAGTGCTAGTTACGGGGAGGGCAATCAGCCCCAGCATTTT
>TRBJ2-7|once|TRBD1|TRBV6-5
CASSYVAGTGDYEQYF
TGTGCCAGCAGTTACGTCGCCGGGACAGGGGACTACGAGCAGTACTTC
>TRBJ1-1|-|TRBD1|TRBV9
CASSVEGTGNTEAFF
TGTGCCAGCAGCGTAGAAGGGACAGGGAACACTGAAGCTTTCTTT
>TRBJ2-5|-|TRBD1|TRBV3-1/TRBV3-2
CASRPTGGPETQYF
TGTGCCAGCAGGCCTACAGGGGGGCCAGAGACCCAGTACTTC
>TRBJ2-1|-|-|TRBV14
CASSQLAANEQFF
TGTGCCAGCAGCCAGTTAGCGGCCAATGAGCAGTTCTTC
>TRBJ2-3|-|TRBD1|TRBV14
CASSQGQGFPDTQYF
TGTGCCAGCAGCCAAGGACAGGGATTCCCAGATACGCAGTATTTT
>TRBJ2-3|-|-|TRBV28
CASSSPRGLGLYTQYF
TGTGCCAGCAGTTCCCCGCGGGGCCTCGGCTTGTATACGCAGTATTTT
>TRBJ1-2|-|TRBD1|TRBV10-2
CASSELGQGTGYTF
TGCGCCAGCAGTGAGTTAGGACAGGGAACTGGCTACACCTTC
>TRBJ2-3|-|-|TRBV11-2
CASSLDGAFGDTQYF
TGTGCCAGCAGCTTAGATGGGGCCTTCGGGGATACGCAGTATTTT
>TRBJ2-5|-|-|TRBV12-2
CASREGATETQYF
TGTGCAAGTCGGGAGGGGGCTACGGAGACCCAGTACTTC
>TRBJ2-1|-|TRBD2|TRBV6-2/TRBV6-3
CASSYSGLAGRNEQFF
TGTGCCAGCAGTTATTCTGGACTAGCGGGAAGAAATGAGCAGTTCTTC
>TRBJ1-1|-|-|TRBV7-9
CASSLLPGTEAFF
TGTGCCAGCAGCCTCCTCCCGGGTACTGAAGCTTTCTTT
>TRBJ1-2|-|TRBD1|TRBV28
CASLEEDRGPQSYGYTF
TGTGCCAGCCTCGAGGAGGACAGGGGGCCTCAATCCTATGGCTACACCTTC
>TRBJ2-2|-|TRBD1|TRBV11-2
CASSLRTGGTGELFF
TGTGCCAGCAGCTTACGGACAGGGGGCACCGGGGAGCTGTTTTTT